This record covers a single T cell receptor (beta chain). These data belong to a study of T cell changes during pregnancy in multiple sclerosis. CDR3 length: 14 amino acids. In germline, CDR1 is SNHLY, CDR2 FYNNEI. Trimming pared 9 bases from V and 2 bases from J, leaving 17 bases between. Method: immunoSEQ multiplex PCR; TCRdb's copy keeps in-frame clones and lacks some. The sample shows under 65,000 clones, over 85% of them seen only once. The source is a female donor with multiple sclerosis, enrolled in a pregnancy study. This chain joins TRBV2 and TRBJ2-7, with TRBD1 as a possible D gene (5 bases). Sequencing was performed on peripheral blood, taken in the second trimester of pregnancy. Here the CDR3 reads CASILEQGTYEQYF. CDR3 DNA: TGTGCCAGTATTCTCGAGCAGGGAACCTACGAGCAGTACTTC.